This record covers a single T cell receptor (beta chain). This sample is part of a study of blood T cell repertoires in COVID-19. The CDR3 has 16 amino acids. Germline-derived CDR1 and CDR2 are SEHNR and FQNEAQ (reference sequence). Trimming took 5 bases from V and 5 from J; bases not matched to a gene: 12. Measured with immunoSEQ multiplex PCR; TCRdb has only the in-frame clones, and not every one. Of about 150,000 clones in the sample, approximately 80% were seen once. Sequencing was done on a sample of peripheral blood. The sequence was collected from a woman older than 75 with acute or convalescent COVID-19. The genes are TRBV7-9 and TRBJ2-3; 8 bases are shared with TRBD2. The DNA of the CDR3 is TGTGCCAGCAGCACCCCACTAGCGGCGTCCCTAGATACGCAGTATTTT. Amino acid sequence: CASSTPLAASLDTQYF. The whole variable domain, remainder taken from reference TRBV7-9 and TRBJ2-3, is DTGVSQNPRHKITKRGQNVTFRCDPISEHNRLYWYRQTLGQGPEFLTYFQNEAQLEKSRLLSDRFSAERPKGSFSTLEIQRTEQGDSAMYLCASSTPLAASLDTQYFGPGTRLTVL.